This TCR beta chain was sequenced during a study of PD-L1 blockade in urothelial cancer. The repertoire was sequenced with immunoSEQ multiplex PCR; TCRdb's copy has only in-frame clones and lacks some. The sample includes fewer than 65,000 clones, around nine tenths of them seen just once. The V gene's germline CDR1 is MRHNA and CDR2 SNTAGT. The V gene end was trimmed by 6 bases and the J gene end by 2 bases; junction bases not matched to a gene: 5. The CDR3 spans 14 residues. As to time point: pretreatment peripheral blood. Urothelial carcinoma, locally advanced or metastatic, affected the patients. The rearrangement uses TRBV6-4 and TRBJ2-7; 9 nucleotides line up with TRBD2. This receptor was identified in an older woman with urothelial cancer. Specimen: PBMCs, collected around atezolizumab (anti-PD-L1) treatment. The CDR3 DNA reads as TGTGCCAGCAGGCTAGCGGGACCGACCTACGAGCAGTACTTC. Its translation is CASRLAGPTYEQYF.